Listed here are 25 T cell receptor beta chains from one sample, sequenced in a study of blood T cell repertoires in COVID-19. Sequencing was performed with immunoSEQ multiplex PCR; in TCRdb, only in-frame clones are kept and a portion is missing. Altogether roughly 170,000 clones are present, about 87% being singletons, with the ten largest covering over 0.7%. The sequencing input was peripheral blood. The source is a woman aged 18-29 years who had recovered from COVID-19.

V usage is TRBV11-2 and J usage is TRBJ2-1; D is perhaps TRBD1 (5 bases). V was cut by 3 bases and J by 6 bases, with 15 bases left in between. Germline CDR1 reads SGHAT; CDR2 reads FQNNGV. This CDR3 spans 15 amino acids. CDR3 protein: CASSFARVGSNEQFF. In DNA, the CDR3 is TGTGCCAGCAGCTTTGCCAGGGTTGGTAGCAATGAGCAGTTCTTC. The full variable domain, rest sourced from reference TRBV11-2 and TRBJ2-1, is EAGVAQSPRYKIIEKRQSVAFWCNPISGHATLYWYQQILGQGPKLLIQFQNNGVVDDSQLPKDRFSAERLKGVDSTLKIQPAKLEDSAVYLCASSFARVGSNEQFFGPGTRLTVL.

The V call is TRBV19, the J call TRBJ1-6, with 10 bases matching TRBD1. CDR3 length equals 15 residues. Germline-derived CDR1 and CDR2 are LNHDA and SQIVND (reference sequence). The V and J ends lost 5 bases and 8 bases, in that order; junction bases with no gene match: 6. CDR3 residues: CASSPRQGADSPLHF. CDR3 bases: TGTGCCAGTAGTCCCCGACAGGGGGCTGATTCACCCCTCCACTTT.

The chain has TRBV7-2 and TRBJ1-2; D gene uncertain. In germline, CDR1 is SGHTA, CDR2 FQGNSA. The germline V and J ends were trimmed by 5 bases and 4 bases, with 14 bases remaining between them. The CDR3 has 14 amino acids. This CDR3 is CASSQSRMVYGYTF. In nucleotides, the CDR3 is TGTGCCAGCAGCCAGTCCAGGATGGTCTATGGCTACACCTTC.

The chain couples TRBV2 to TRBJ1-5, with TRBD1 identical over 8 bases. J lost 3 bases, V lost 4 bases, and 2 bases had no gene match. Looked up from germline, CDR1 is SNHLY and CDR2 is FYNNEI. This CDR3 is 14 amino acids long. The DNA of the CDR3 is TGTGCCAGCAGTGGGGGACAGGACAATCAGCCCCAGCATTTT. It codes for CASSGGQDNQPQHF.

This chain links TRBV7-8 with TRBJ2-3; 7 positions agree with TRBD1. The germline V gene encodes CDR1 SGHVS and CDR2 FQNEAQ. With 1 base clipped from V and 2 bases from J, the junction kept 3 bases outside the gene matches. This CDR3 spans 15 amino acids. CDR3 amino acids: CASSLETGSTDTQYF. DNA for the CDR3: TGTGCCAGCAGCTTAGAGACAGGGTCCACAGATACGCAGTATTTT.

The chain recombines TRBV12-3 or TRBV12-4 with TRBJ2-7, with a possible D match to TRBD1 (5 bases). V was pared by 6 bases and J by 2 bases, with 11 bases between. The CDR3 runs to 13 residues. CDR3 coding DNA: TGTGCCAGCAGCGCGGACACCACCTACGAGCAGTACTTC. Residues: CASSADTTYEQYF.

The genes are TRBV30 and TRBJ2-7, with TRBD2 as a possible D gene (6 bases). The CDR3 has 13 amino acids. Germline CDR1 GTSNPN, CDR2 SVGIG (reference sequence). The V and J ends lost 4 bases and 3 bases respectively, with 13 bases between them. The CDR3 DNA is TGTGCCTGGAATAAGGTGGGAGGCTACGAGCAGTACGTC. It specifies CAWNKVGGYEQYV.

A single count supports this clone. This chain links TRBV29-1 with TRBJ2-7; TRBD1 matches at 9 bases. J gave up 2 bases and V 4 bases, and 6 bases lay outside the gene matches. The CDR3 has 14 amino acids. From germline, CDR1 is SQVTM and CDR2 ANQGSEA. CDR3 amino acids: CSVGKRTGAYEQYF. The CDR3 coding sequence is TGCAGCGTTGGTAAGAGGACAGGGGCCTACGAGCAGTACTTC.

The chain combines TRBV15 with TRBJ2-5; TRBD2 matches 16 bases. Germline CDR1 and CDR2: LNHNV and YYDKDF (reference sequence). This CDR3 is 17 amino acids long. V shed 7 bases, J shed 5 bases, and the junction held 10 bases outside the gene matches. The CDR3 region is CATTGTSGRASQETQYF. The CDR3 DNA reads as TGTGCCACCACCGGGACTAGCGGGAGGGCCTCTCAGGAGACCCAGTACTTC.

This clone occurred a few times. V is TRBV19 and J is TRBJ1-3, with TRBD1 identical over 9 bases. Per the germline V gene, CDR1 is LNHDA and CDR2 is SQIVND (reference sequence). The CDR3 length is 15 residues. V trimming: 6 bases; J trimming: 0 bases; junction bases outside the gene matches: 3. CDR3 DNA sequence: TGTGCCAGTAGCGAGACAGGGGGCTCTGGAAACACCATATATTTT. This sequence encodes CASSETGGSGNTIYF.

The chain couples TRBV11-3 to TRBJ2-1, with 8 bases lining up with TRBD2. This CDR3 comprises 16 residues. Germline V lookup: CDR1 SGHNT, CDR2 YENEEA. V lost 5 bases, J lost 5 bases, and 11 bases stayed unmatched. The CDR3 nucleotides read TGTGCCAGCAGCCTGGGGAGCGGGAGAGGTCACAATGAGCAGTTCTTC. It specifies CASSLGSGRGHNEQFF.

The sample holds a few counts of this clone. The genes are TRBV14 and TRBJ1-1, with 8 bases matching TRBD1. The V gene's germline CDR1 is SGHDN and CDR2 FVKESK. V dropped 4 bases and J dropped 5; count of bases not matched to a gene: 9. This CDR3 contains 15 residues. CDR3 sequence reads: CASSPTDRAFTEAFF. CDR3 nucleotides: TGTGCCAGCAGCCCGACGGACAGGGCTTTTACTGAAGCTTTCTTT.

V is TRBV12-3 or TRBV12-4 and J is TRBJ2-5; D not resolved. V shed 6 bases and J shed 1 base, with 3 bases lying between them. The CDR3 totals 11 residues. The CDR3 DNA reads as TGTGCCAGCAGACTCCAAGAGACCCAGTACTTC. This gives the protein CASRLQETQYF.

The V call is TRBV3-1 (or the pseudogene TRBV3-2), the J call TRBJ2-1; TRBD1 aligns across 8 bases. The V and J ends lost 4 bases and 7 bases, in that order; junction bases with no gene match: 3. Germline CDR1 LGHDT, CDR2 YNNKEL (reference sequence). The CDR3 extends over 13 amino acids. This CDR3 reads CASSPDRANEQFF. Written as DNA, the CDR3 is TGTGCCAGCAGCCCGGACAGGGCGAATGAGCAGTTCTTC.

The rearrangement uses TRBV3-1 (or the pseudogene TRBV3-2) and TRBJ2-1, with TRBD2 matching 10 bases. Germline assignment: CDR1 LGHDT and CDR2 YNNKEL (reference sequence). Trimming cost V 4 bases and J 6 bases; bases outside gene matches: 12. The CDR3 covers 17 residues. CDR3 residues: CASSRRTSGGHGNEQFF. CDR3 DNA sequence: TGTGCCAGCAGCCGCAGGACTAGCGGCGGGCATGGCAATGAGCAGTTCTTC.

This chain links TRBV5-4 with TRBJ2-1; 7 positions agree with TRBD2. This CDR3 contains 14 residues. The germline CDR1 and CDR2 sequences are SGHNT and YYREEE (reference sequence). J was trimmed by 4 bases and V by 0 bases; bases with no gene match: 1. CDR3 in DNA: TGTGCCAGCAGCTTGGGGACTAGTTACAATGAGCAGTTCTTC. Protein: CASSLGTSYNEQFF.

The chain carries TRBV13 and TRBJ2-1; maybe TRBD1 (6 bases). This CDR3 has 13 amino acids. Germline CDR1 is PRHDT and CDR2 is FYEKMQ (reference sequence). Trimming pared 4 bases from V and 8 bases from J, leaving 12 bases between. CDR3 in amino acids: CASSSTGFDEQFF. The CDR3 region has the DNA TGTGCCAGCAGCTCAACAGGGTTCGATGAGCAGTTCTTC.

V and J are TRBV6-4 and TRBJ2-1, with TRBD2 matching 14 bases. Germline-derived CDR1 and CDR2 are MRHNA and SNTAGT. V trimming: 5 bases; J trimming: 3 bases; junction bases outside the gene matches: 6. The CDR3 is 17 residues long. The CDR3 DNA follows: TGTGCCAGCAGTTGGGGGACTAGCGGGGGAGACTACAATGAGCAGTTCTTC. It is translated as CASSWGTSGGDYNEQFF.

The CDR3 coding sequence is TGTGCCAGCAGTTACTCGTTTAGGGGTCGGAACACTGAAGCTTTCTTT. Translating gives CASSYSFRGRNTEAFF. The rearrangement joins TRBV6-5 to TRBJ1-1; D is possibly TRBD1 (5 bases). The CDR3 consists of 16 residues. The V gene's germline CDR1 is MNHEY and CDR2 SVGAGI. Trimming shortened V by 0 bases and J by 1 base, and 12 bases separated the two germline ends.

This clone was seen once. V gene TRBV5-6 combines with J gene TRBJ1-2; 11 bases align to TRBD1. The CDR3 length is 13 residues. Losses at the gene ends were 4 bases for V and 7 bases for J; bases not matched to a gene: 3. The germline gives CDR1 SGHDT, CDR2 YYEEEE. CDR3 amino acids: CASSLGTGGGYTF. As DNA, the CDR3 is TGTGCCAGCAGCCTTGGGACAGGGGGTGGCTACACCTTC.

The V and J genes are TRBV2 and TRBJ2-1; D gene ambiguous. V was trimmed by 7 bases and J by 0 bases, leaving 10 bases between them. CDR1 and CDR2 from the germline V gene are SNHLY and FYNNEI. CDR3 length equals 14 residues. Here the CDR3 DNA reads TGTGCCAGCATGGGCTCGAGCTCCTACAATGAGCAGTTCTTC. Translated, it gives CASMGSSSYNEQFF.

The CDR3 DNA reads TGTGCCAGCAGCTTAGGGAGCGGGGGGACAGAGACCCAGTACTTC. It codes for CASSLGSGGTETQYF. This chain links TRBV5-5 with TRBJ2-5; 9 bases are a match to TRBD2. This CDR3 is built from 15 residues. The ends lost 2 bases at V and 4 bases at J; junction bases unmatched: 6. Germline-derived CDR1 and CDR2 are SGHKS and YYEKEE (reference sequence).

V usage is TRBV6-6 and J usage is TRBJ1-1; 7 nucleotides agree with TRBD1. CDR1 is MNHNY and CDR2 is SVGAGI in the germline V gene (reference sequence). V dropped 9 bases and J dropped 3; count of bases not matched to a gene: 7. The CDR3 is made up of 13 amino acids. CDR3 DNA sequence: TGTGCCAGTCTGACAGGGAGGTACACTGAAGCTTTCTTT. Its protein is CASLTGRYTEAFF.

The gene calls are TRBV9 and TRBJ2-7, with 9 bases that match TRBD2. With 4 bases clipped from V and 2 bases from J, the junction kept 7 bases outside the gene matches. There are 15 residues in the CDR3. Looked up from germline, CDR1 is SGDLS and CDR2 is YYNGEE. Here the CDR3 reads CASSPLAGSTYEQYF. The CDR3 DNA sequence: TGTGCCAGCAGCCCGCTAGCGGGGTCAACCTACGAGCAGTACTTC.

In this sample, this clone turned up a few times. V usage is TRBV4-2 and J usage is TRBJ2-2; TRBD1 aligns across 10 bases. Unmatched junction bases numbered 8, after V lost 0 bases and J lost 7 bases. Per germline, CDR1 LGHNA and CDR2 YNFKEQ. The CDR3 is made up of 17 amino acids. CDR3 sequence (DNA): TGTGCCAGCAGCCAAGAACGACAGGGGGCAGGATTCGGGGAGCTGTTTTTT. This codes for CASSQERQGAGFGELFF.